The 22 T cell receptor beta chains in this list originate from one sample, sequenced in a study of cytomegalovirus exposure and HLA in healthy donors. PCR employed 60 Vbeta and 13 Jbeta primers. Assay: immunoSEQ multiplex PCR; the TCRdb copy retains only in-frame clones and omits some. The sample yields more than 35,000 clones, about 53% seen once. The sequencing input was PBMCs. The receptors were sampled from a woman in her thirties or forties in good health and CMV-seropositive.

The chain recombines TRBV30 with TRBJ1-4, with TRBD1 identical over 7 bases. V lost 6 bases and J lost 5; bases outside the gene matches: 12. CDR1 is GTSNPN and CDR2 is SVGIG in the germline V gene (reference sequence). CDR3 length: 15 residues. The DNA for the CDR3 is TGTGCCTGCAACCCCCAGACAGGGCGGAATGAAAAACTGTTTTTT. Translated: CACNPQTGRNEKLFF.

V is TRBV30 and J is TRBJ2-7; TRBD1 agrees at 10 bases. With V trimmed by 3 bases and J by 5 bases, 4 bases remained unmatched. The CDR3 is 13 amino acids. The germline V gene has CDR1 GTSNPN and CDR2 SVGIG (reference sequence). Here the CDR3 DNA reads TGTGCCTGGAGATTGACAGGGGGCCACGAGCAGTACTTC. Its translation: CAWRLTGGHEQYF.

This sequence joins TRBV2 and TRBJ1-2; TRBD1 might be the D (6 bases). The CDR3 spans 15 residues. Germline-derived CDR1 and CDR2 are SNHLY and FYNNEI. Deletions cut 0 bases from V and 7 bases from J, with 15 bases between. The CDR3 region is CASSEATGFSGGYTF. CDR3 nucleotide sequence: TGTGCCAGCAGTGAAGCGACAGGTTTCTCTGGTGGCTACACCTTC.

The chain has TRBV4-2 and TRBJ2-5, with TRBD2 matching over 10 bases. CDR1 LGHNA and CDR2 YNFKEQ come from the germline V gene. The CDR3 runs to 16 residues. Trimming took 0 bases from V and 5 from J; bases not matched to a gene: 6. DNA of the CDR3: TGTGCCAGCAGCCAAGAGGAGCGGGGGGGACTGGAGACCCAGTACTTC. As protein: CASSQEERGGLETQYF.

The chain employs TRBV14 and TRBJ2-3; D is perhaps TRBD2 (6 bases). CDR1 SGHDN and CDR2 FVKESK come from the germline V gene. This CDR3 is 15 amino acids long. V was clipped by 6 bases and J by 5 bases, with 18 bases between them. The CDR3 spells CASSRTQSSGDTQYF. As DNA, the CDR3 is TGTGCCAGCAGTCGGACCCAAAGTAGCGGAGATACGCAGTATTTT.

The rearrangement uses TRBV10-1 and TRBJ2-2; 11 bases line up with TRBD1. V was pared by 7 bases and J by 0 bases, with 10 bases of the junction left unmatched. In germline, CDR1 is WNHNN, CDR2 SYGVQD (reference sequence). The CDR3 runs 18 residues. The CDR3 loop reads CASIAPGQGVTNTGELFF. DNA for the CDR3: TGCGCCAGCATCGCACCGGGACAGGGGGTTACGAACACCGGGGAGCTGTTTTTT.

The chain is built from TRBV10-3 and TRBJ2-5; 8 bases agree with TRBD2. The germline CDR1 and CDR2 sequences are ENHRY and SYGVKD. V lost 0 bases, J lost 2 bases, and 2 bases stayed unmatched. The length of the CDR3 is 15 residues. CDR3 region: CAISESAGGQETQYF. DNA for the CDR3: TGTGCCATCAGTGAGTCGGCGGGGGGTCAAGAGACCCAGTACTTC.

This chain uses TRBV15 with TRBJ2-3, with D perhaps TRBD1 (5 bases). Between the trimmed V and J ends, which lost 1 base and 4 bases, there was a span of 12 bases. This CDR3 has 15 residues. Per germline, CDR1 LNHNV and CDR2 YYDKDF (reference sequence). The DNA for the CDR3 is TGTGCCACCAGCAGAGGGGGAAGGGGCTCAGATACGCAGTATTTT. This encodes CATSRGGRGSDTQYF.

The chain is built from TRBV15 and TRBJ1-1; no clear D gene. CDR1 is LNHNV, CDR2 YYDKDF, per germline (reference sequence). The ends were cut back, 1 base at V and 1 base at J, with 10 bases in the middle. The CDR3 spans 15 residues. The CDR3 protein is CATSRVRVGNTEAFF. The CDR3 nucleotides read TGTGCCACCAGCAGAGTTCGGGTAGGGAACACTGAAGCTTTCTTT.

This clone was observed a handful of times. CDR3 coding DNA: TGTGCCAGCAGGACACAGGGTGGGCTCTCTGAAGCTTTCTTT. Translating gives CASRTQGGLSEAFF. The chain carries TRBV6-1 and TRBJ1-1; weak D call: TRBD1 (6 bases). Germline V gene lookup returns CDR1 MNHNS and CDR2 SASEGT. Trimming removed 6 bases from V and 6 bases from J, with 17 bases in between. This CDR3 is built from 14 residues.

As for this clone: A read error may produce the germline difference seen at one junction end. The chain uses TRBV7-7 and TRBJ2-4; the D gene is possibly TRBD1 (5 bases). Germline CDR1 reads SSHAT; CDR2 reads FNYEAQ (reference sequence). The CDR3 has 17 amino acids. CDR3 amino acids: CASSLVADKIAKNIQYF. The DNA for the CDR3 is TGTGCTAGCAGCTTAGTGGCGGACAAAATAGCCAAAAACATTCAGTACTTC.

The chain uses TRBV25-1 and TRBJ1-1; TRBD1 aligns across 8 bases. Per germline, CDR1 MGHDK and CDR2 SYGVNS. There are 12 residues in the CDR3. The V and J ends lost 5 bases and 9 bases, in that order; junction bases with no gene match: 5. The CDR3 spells CASSSQGAKAFF. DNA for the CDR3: TGTGCCAGCAGTTCCCAGGGGGCGAAAGCTTTCTTT.

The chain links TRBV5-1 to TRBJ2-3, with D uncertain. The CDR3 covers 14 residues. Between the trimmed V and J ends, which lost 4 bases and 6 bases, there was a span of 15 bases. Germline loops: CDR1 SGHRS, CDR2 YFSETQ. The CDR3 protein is CASSQAVTGDTQYF. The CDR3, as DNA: TGCGCCAGCAGCCAAGCTGTGACTGGGGATACGCAGTATTTT.

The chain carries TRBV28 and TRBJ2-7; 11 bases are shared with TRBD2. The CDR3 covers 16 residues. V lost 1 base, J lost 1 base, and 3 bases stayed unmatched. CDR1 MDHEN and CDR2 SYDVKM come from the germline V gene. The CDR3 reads CASSLLLAGASYEQYF. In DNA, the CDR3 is TGTGCCAGCAGTTTATTACTAGCGGGGGCATCCTACGAGCAGTACTTC.

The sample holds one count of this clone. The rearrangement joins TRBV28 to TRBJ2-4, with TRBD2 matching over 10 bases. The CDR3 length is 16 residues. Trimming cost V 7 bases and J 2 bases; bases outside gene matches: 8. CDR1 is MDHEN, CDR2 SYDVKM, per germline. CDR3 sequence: CASTSLAGVTKNIQYF. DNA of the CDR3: TGTGCCAGCACTTCCCTAGCGGGGGTAACCAAAAACATTCAGTACTTC. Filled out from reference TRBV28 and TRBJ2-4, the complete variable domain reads DVKVTQSSRYLVKRTGEKVFLECVQDMDHENMFWYRQDPGLGLRLIYFSYDVKMKEKGDIPEGYSVSREKKERFSLILESASTNQTSMYLCASTSLAGVTKNIQYFGAGTRLSVL.

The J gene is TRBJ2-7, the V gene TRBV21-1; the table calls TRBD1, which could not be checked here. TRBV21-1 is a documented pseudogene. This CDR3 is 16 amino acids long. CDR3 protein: CASSKVRGQGAHEQYF. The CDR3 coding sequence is TGTGCCAGCAGCAAAGTCCGGGGACAGGGGGCCCACGAGCAGTACTTC.

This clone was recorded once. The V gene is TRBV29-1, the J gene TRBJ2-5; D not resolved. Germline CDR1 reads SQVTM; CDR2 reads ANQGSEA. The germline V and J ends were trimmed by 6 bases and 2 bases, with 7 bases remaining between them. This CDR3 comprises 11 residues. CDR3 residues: CSVRFQETQYF. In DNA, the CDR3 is TGCAGCGTCAGGTTTCAAGAGACCCAGTACTTC.

The CDR3 DNA follows: TGTGCCACCAGCAGAGCCCCGGACAGTAGTACTGAAGCTTTCTTT. This gives the protein CATSRAPDSSTEAFF. This chain connects TRBV15 to TRBJ1-1; possible D gene TRBD1, 6 bases. With 1 base removed from V and 5 bases from J, the gap between germline ends came to 14 bases. The CDR3 totals 15 residues. In germline, CDR1 is LNHNV, CDR2 YYDKDF (reference sequence).

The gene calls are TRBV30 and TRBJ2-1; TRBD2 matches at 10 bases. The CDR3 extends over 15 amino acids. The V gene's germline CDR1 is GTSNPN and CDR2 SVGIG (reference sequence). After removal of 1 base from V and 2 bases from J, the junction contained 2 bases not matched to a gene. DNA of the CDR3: TGTGCCTGGAGTGGGGGGACTAGCGCCTACAATGAGCAGTTCTTC. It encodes CAWSGGTSAYNEQFF.

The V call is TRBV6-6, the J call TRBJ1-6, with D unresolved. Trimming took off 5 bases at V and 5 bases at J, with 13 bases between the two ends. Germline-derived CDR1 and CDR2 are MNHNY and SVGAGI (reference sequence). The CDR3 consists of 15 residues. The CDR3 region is CASSPTTGNNSPLHF. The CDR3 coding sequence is TGTGCCAGCAGTCCAACCACCGGGAATAATTCACCCCTCCACTTT.

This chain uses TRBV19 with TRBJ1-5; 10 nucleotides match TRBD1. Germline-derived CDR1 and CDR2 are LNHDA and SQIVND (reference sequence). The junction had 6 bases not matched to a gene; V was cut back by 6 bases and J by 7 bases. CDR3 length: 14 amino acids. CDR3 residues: CASRGTGVNQPQHF. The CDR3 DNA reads TGTGCCAGTAGGGGGACAGGGGTTAACCAGCCCCAGCATTTT. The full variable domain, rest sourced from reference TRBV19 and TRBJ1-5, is DGGITQSPKYLFRKEGQNVTLSCEQNLNHDAMYWYRQDPGQGLRLIYYSQIVNDFQKGDIAEGYSVSREKKESFPLTVTSAQKNPTAFYLCASRGTGVNQPQHFGDGTRLSIL.

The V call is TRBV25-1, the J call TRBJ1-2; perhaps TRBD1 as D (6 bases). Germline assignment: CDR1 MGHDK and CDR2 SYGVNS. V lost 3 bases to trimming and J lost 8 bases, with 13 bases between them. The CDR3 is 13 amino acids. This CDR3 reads CASSDFGQRGYTF. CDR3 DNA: TGTGCCAGCAGTGACTTCGGACAGCGAGGCTACACCTTC.